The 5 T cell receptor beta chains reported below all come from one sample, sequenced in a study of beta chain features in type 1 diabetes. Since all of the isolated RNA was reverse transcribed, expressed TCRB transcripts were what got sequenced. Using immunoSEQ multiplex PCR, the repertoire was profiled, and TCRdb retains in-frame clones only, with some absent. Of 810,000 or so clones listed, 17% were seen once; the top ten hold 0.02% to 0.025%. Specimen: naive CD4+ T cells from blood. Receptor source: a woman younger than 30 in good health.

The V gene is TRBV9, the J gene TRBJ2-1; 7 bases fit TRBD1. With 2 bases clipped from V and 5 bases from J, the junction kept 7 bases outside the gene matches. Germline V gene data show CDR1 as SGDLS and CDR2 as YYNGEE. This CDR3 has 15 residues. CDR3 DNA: TGTGCCAGCAGCGTGAGACCCGGGACAGACAATGAGCAGTTCTTC. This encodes CASSVRPGTDNEQFF. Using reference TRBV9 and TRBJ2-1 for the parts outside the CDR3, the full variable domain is DSGVTQTPKHLITATGQRVTLRCSPRSGDLSVYWYQQSLDQGLQFLIQYYNGEERAKGNILERFSAQQFPDLHSELNLSSLELGDSALYFCASSVRPGTDNEQFFGPGTRLTVL.

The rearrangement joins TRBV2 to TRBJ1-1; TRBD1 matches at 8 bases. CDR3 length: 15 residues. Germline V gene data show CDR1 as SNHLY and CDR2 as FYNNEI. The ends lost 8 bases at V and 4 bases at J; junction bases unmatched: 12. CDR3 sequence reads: CASGGTGGRGTEAFF. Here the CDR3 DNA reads TGTGCCAGCGGAGGAACAGGGGGAAGGGGCACTGAAGCTTTCTTT. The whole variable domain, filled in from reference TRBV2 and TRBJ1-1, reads EPEVTQTPSHQVTQMGQEVILRCVPISNHLYFYWYRQILGQKVEFLVSFYNNEISEKSEIFDDQFSVERPDGSNFTLKIRSTKLEDSAMYFCASGGTGGRGTEAFFGQGTRLTVV.

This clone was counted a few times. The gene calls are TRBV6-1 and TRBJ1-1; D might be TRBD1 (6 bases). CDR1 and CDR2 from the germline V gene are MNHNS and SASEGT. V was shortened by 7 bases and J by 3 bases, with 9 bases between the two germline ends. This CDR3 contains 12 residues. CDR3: CASTQGYTEAFF. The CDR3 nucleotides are TGTGCCAGCACACAGGGTTACACTGAAGCTTTCTTT.

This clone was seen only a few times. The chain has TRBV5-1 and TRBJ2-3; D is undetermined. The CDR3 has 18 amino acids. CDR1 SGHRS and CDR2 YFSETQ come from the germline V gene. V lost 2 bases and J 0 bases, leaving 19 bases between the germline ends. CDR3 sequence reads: CASSFLGGASTSTDTQYF. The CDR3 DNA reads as TGCGCCAGCAGCTTTTTAGGTGGTGCGTCAACGAGCACAGATACGCAGTATTTT.

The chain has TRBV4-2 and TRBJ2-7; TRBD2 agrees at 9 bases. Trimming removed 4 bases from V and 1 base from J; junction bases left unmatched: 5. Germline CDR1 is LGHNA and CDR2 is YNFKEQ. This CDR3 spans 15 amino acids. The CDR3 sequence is CASSRTLAGSYEQYF. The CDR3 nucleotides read TGTGCCAGCAGCCGAACCCTAGCGGGGTCCTACGAGCAGTACTTC.